These 9 T cell receptor beta chains were all obtained from the same sample, sequenced in a study of CD8 T cells in ankylosing spondylitis. Each CDR3 protein gets one entry after TCRdb re-called the 5' RACE reads with MiXCR. Found here are 380,000 or so distinct CDR3 sequences, around 20% of them singletons; the top ten hold 10% to 15%. The specimen sequenced was blood, either unsorted or a sorted T cell fraction (not recorded which). The origin of the receptors is a male donor with ankylosing spondylitis or in good health (not recorded which).

This clonotype was found a few times. This chain joins TRBV20-1 and TRBJ2-7; D unclear. The V end lost 4 bases, the J end lost 0 bases, and 13 bases lay between the germline ends. The CDR3 totals 14 residues. CDR1 and CDR2 (germline): DFQATT, SNEGSKA (reference sequence). CDR3 in DNA: TGCAGTGCTATCGTCCGACGCGGCTCCTACGAGCAGTACTTC. The encoded protein is CSAIVRRGSYEQYF.

The chain is built from TRBV7-9 and TRBJ2-7; 9 positions agree with TRBD1. The J segment lost 5 bases and the V segment lost 1 base, leaving 3 bases of the junction unmatched. CDR3 length: 14 residues. Germline V gives CDR1 SEHNR, CDR2 FQNEAQ (reference sequence). The CDR3 DNA follows: TGTGCCAGCAGCTTAGGACAGGGGGAAAACGAGCAGTACTTC. Protein sequence: CASSLGQGENEQYF. The variable domain in full, with the rest retrieved from reference TRBV7-9 and TRBJ2-7, is DTGVSQNPRHKITKRGQNVTFRCDPISEHNRLYWYRQTLGQGPEFLTYFQNEAQLEKSRLLSDRFSAERPKGSFSTLEIQRTEQGDSAMYLCASSLGQGENEQYFGPGTRLTVT.

This clonotype was recorded a few times. V usage is TRBV7-6 and J usage is TRBJ2-2; 9 bases map to TRBD1. V was clipped by 6 bases and J by 3 bases; unmatched bases: 5. This CDR3 spans 15 amino acids. Looked up from germline, CDR1 is SGHVS and CDR2 is FNYEAQ. The CDR3 region is CASRATGGDTGELFF. The CDR3 DNA follows: TGTGCCAGCAGGGCCACAGGGGGCGACACCGGGGAGCTGTTTTTT.

The table lists this clonotype with a few counts. The V gene is TRBV15, the J gene TRBJ1-1; D not resolved. Trimming took 1 base from V and 4 from J, leaving 7 bases between them. The CDR3 covers 13 residues. In germline, CDR1 is LNHNV, CDR2 YYDKDF (reference sequence). CDR3 residues: CATSRVGGTEAFF. Here the CDR3 DNA reads TGTGCCACCAGCAGAGTAGGAGGCACTGAAGCTTTCTTT. The full variable domain, its missing parts supplied by reference TRBV15 and TRBJ1-1, is DAMVIQNPRYQVTQFGKPVTLSCSQTLNHNVMYWYQQKSSQAPKLLFHYYDKDFNNEADTPDNFQSRRPNTSFCFLDIRSPGLGDTAMYLCATSRVGGTEAFFGQGTRLTVV.

V is TRBV20-1 and J is TRBJ2-1; a weak D match, TRBD2 (7 bases). Trimming pared 1 base from V and 6 bases from J, leaving 13 bases between. Germline lookup yields CDR1 DFQATT and CDR2 SNEGSKA (reference sequence). This CDR3 is built from 14 residues. DNA of the CDR3: TGCAGTGCTAGAGTGGGGGGGCCTGTCAATGAGCAGTTCTTC. It translates to CSARVGGPVNEQFF.

The CDR3 sequence: CASSLGPIPRYGYTF. Written as DNA, the CDR3 is TGTGCCAGCAGTTTAGGACCCATCCCACGCTATGGCTACACCTTC. The V and J genes are TRBV12-3 or TRBV12-4 and TRBJ1-2; D not certain. Trimming stripped 1 base from V and 4 bases from J, with 13 bases between. The CDR3 totals 15 residues.

This clonotype came up a few times. A junction boundary mismatches the germline segment, possibly from a read error. V and J are TRBV5-1 and TRBJ2-5; D unclear. From germline, CDR1 is SGHRS and CDR2 YFSETQ. This CDR3 has 13 residues. CDR3 in amino acids: CASNLENQETQYF. The CDR3 DNA sequence: TGCGCCAGCAACTTGGAAAACCAAGAGACCCAGTACTTC.

The table lists this clonotype with a count of one. V is TRBV4-1 and J is TRBJ1-5, with D possibly being TRBD1 (5 bases). CDR1 is MGHRA, CDR2 YSYEKL, per germline. The length of the CDR3 is 17 residues. V shed 5 bases and J shed 6 bases, with 23 bases lying between them. This CDR3 is CASSVGTARAGSQPQHF. In DNA form, the CDR3 reads TGCGCCAGCAGCGTCGGGACTGCAAGGGCGGGGAGTCAGCCCCAGCATTTT.

This rearrangement joins TRBV4-2 to TRBJ2-3; D assignment may be TRBD1 or TRBD2 (6 bases each). Trimming took 6 bases from V and 1 from J, leaving 20 bases between them. The length of the CDR3 is 17 residues. The germline CDR1 and CDR2 sequences are LGHNA and YNFKEQ. CDR3 in DNA: TGTGCCAGCAGTCGCAGTGGGTTTCGGGGGCGCACAGATACGCAGTATTTT. Translating it yields CASSRSGFRGRTDTQYF.